Below are 20 T cell receptor beta chains sequenced from a single sample in a study of T cell responses to AZD1222 COVID-19 vaccine (dated by TCRdb to 2020 to 2023). Library preparation used the immunoSEQ multiplex PCR assay. Sourced from immuneACCESS, this table was stored by TCRdb with only in-frame sequences that have V and J called. A share of the clones is absent; for the studies checked, an unresolved V gene accounts for under half, and the remainder has no known explanation. Here the sample has some 100,000 clones; about 89% occur a single time. The top ten hold 4.4% of the sample. This sample's time point label indicates: about 28 days (+/-7) after the second vaccine dose. The sequencing used peripheral blood, collected 28 days after the second AZD1222 dose. The receptors derive from an adult who received the AZD1222 COVID-19 vaccine.

V is TRBV7-9 and J is TRBJ2-3; unclear D gene. V was trimmed by 6 bases and J by 7 bases, leaving 20 bases between them. From germline, CDR1 is SEHNR and CDR2 FQNEAQ (reference sequence). This CDR3 is built from 15 residues. The CDR3 DNA is TGTGCCAGCAGTTTCGTTTGGACCGGGCAACATACGCAGTATTTT. Encoded protein: CASSFVWTGQHTQYF.

CDR3 sequence reads: CASSQATNQPQHF. In DNA form, the CDR3 reads TGTGCCAGCAGCCAAGCCACTAATCAGCCCCAGCATTTT. The J gene is TRBJ1-5, the V gene TRBV3-1 (or the pseudogene TRBV3-2); D gene unclear. Trimming removed 1 base from V and 4 bases from J, with 5 bases in between. The CDR3 has 13 amino acids. Germline V gene sequence: CDR1 LGHDT, CDR2 YNNKEL (reference sequence).

The chain is built from TRBV6-2 or TRBV6-3 and TRBJ2-7; the D is unclear. The CDR3 loop spans 17 amino acids. Germline V gene data show CDR1 as MNHEY and CDR2 as SVGEGT. V was shortened by 2 bases and J by 2 bases, with 19 bases between the two germline ends. CDR3 DNA sequence: TGTGCCAGCAGTTACGGTAACCTAGACTTATCTCCCTACGAGCAGTACTTC. Protein sequence: CASSYGNLDLSPYEQYF.

The chain links TRBV27 to TRBJ2-3; 8 bases fit TRBD1. Germline trimming cut 5 bases from V and 7 bases from J; bases unmatched to any gene: 11. This CDR3 comprises 15 residues. CDR1 and CDR2 (germline): MNHEY, SMNVEV (reference sequence). CDR3 sequence: CASSDPGTGAYTQYF. The DNA of the CDR3 is TGTGCCAGCAGTGATCCCGGGACAGGAGCTTATACGCAGTATTTT.

The chain combines TRBV7-2 with TRBJ2-1, with 7 bases that match TRBD2. V gave up 3 bases and J gave up 4 bases; unmatched junction bases: 9. The CDR3 has 16 amino acids. CDR1 and CDR2 (germline): SGHTA, FQGNSA. The CDR3 DNA reads TGTGCCAGCAGCTTCGTCGGGAGGAAACCTTACAATGAGCAGTTCTTC. It yields the protein CASSFVGRKPYNEQFF.

This chain links TRBV19 with TRBJ2-1, with D perhaps TRBD2 (5 bases). Trimming took 5 bases from V and 0 from J, leaving 8 bases between them. Per the germline V gene, CDR1 is LNHDA and CDR2 is SQIVND (reference sequence). This CDR3 has 14 residues. The CDR3 DNA reads TGTGCCAGTAGTCGACTAACCTCCTACAATGAGCAGTTCTTC. Its translation: CASSRLTSYNEQFF.

This sequence joins TRBV30 and TRBJ1-2; D may be TRBD1 (5 bases). The CDR3 sequence is 13 residues long. The V end lost 3 bases, the J end lost 2 bases, and 10 bases lay between the germline ends. Germline CDR1 reads GTSNPN; CDR2 reads SVGIG (reference sequence). The CDR3 region has the DNA TGTGCCTGGAGAAGGGGACGGAACTATGGCTACACCTTC. Translation: CAWRRGRNYGYTF.

The chain has TRBV28 and TRBJ2-2, with D unresolved. The germline V gene encodes CDR1 MDHEN and CDR2 SYDVKM. This CDR3 contains 15 residues. The V end lost 6 bases, the J end lost 0 bases, and 11 bases lay between the germline ends. The CDR3 DNA is TGTGCCAGCAGCCTTGGTGGGGCGAACACCGGGGAGCTGTTTTTT. This sequence encodes CASSLGGANTGELFF.

V gene TRBV19 combines with J gene TRBJ2-1; 8 bases are shared with TRBD2. The length of the CDR3 is 13 residues. CDR1 LNHDA and CDR2 SQIVND come from the germline V gene (reference sequence). Trimming took 7 bases from V and 7 from J; bases not matched to a gene: 6. CDR3 amino acids: CASTPAGVNEQFF. CDR3 sequence (DNA): TGTGCCAGTACCCCAGCGGGAGTGAATGAGCAGTTCTTC.

This chain uses TRBV3-1 (or the pseudogene TRBV3-2) with TRBJ1-3; 7 nucleotides agree with TRBD1. The junction had 15 bases not matched to a gene; V was cut back by 3 bases and J by 4 bases. Germline V lookup: CDR1 LGHDT, CDR2 YNNKEL (reference sequence). This CDR3 has 18 amino acids. The CDR3 DNA is TGTGCCAGCAGCCAGGGACCCACAGGGGTAGGTTCCGGAAACACCATATATTTT. It yields the protein CASSQGPTGVGSGNTIYF.

The rearrangement links TRBV19 to TRBJ1-5; D might be TRBD1 (5 bases). Trimming removed 6 bases at V and 5 bases at J, with 23 bases between. The CDR3 is 17 residues long. CDR1 is LNHDA and CDR2 is SQIVND in the germline V gene (reference sequence). The CDR3, as DNA: TGTGCCAGTAGGTCGATCTGGGGGGAGGGAAGGGATCAGCCCCAGCATTTT. It yields the protein CASRSIWGEGRDQPQHF.

The chain recombines TRBV18 with TRBJ1-1; D not certain. The germline CDR1 and CDR2 sequences are KGHSH and LQKENI. V was clipped by 2 bases and J by 4 bases, with 8 bases between them. This CDR3 spans 13 amino acids. CDR3 loop: CASSPYRGTEAFF. CDR3 in DNA: TGTGCCAGCTCACCATACCGCGGCACTGAAGCTTTCTTT.

V is TRBV7-2 and J is TRBJ1-1, with 8 nucleotides matching TRBD1. This CDR3 region has 13 residues. CDR1 and CDR2 from the germline V gene are SGHTA and FQGNSA. Germline trimming cut 5 bases from V and 10 bases from J; bases unmatched to any gene: 9. CDR3 nucleotides: TGTGCCAGCAGCATAGAGAGGACAGGGAGAGCTTTCTTT. It specifies CASSIERTGRAFF.

The rearrangement links TRBV2 to TRBJ2-2; D gene uncertain. This CDR3 has 15 residues. V lost 3 bases to trimming and J lost 4 bases, with 12 bases between them. Germline values: CDR1 SNHLY, CDR2 FYNNEI. CDR3 coding DNA: TGTGCCAGCAGTGAGAGGAGTTTCAGCACCGGGGAGCTGTTTTTT. This encodes CASSERSFSTGELFF.

This clone was observed once. The CDR3 spells CASSLTGANEKLFF. Here the CDR3 DNA reads TGTGCCAGCAGCCTGACAGGGGCTAATGAAAAACTGTTTTTT. The gene calls are TRBV3-1 (or the pseudogene TRBV3-2) and TRBJ1-4; the match to TRBD1 covers 8 bases. CDR1 is LGHDT and CDR2 is YNNKEL in the germline V gene (reference sequence). The V gene end was trimmed by 4 bases and the J gene end by 3 bases; junction bases not matched to a gene: 1. This CDR3 comprises 14 residues.

V is TRBV24-1 and J is TRBJ2-5; 12 positions agree with TRBD2. The CDR3 contains 17 residues. Per the germline V gene, CDR1 is KGHDR and CDR2 is SFDVKD. V was pared by 3 bases and J by 1 base, with 5 bases of the junction left unmatched. The CDR3 nucleotides read TGTGCCACCAGTGATCCGGGGACTAGCGGGTCCCAAGAGACCCAGTACTTC. Translating it yields CATSDPGTSGSQETQYF.

The chain links TRBV6-5 to TRBJ2-1; TRBD1 might be the D (5 bases). The germline gives CDR1 MNHEY, CDR2 SVGAGI. The V gene lost 6 bases and the J gene lost 5 bases, with 8 bases spanning the gap. The CDR3 has 12 residues. In DNA, the CDR3 is TGTGCCAGCAGGACAGTAGACAATGAGCAGTTCTTC. It codes for CASRTVDNEQFF.

This clone has a single count. The V call is TRBV7-9, the J call TRBJ1-6; no definite D call. Germline lookup yields CDR1 SEHNR and CDR2 FQNEAQ (reference sequence). The CDR3 runs 16 residues. Trimming left V 5 bases short and J 6 bases short, with 17 bases between. This chain's CDR3 is CASSPASTDFNSPLHF. Written as DNA, the CDR3 is TGTGCCAGCAGCCCGGCGTCGACTGATTTTAATTCACCCCTCCACTTT.

The V and J genes are TRBV7-2 and TRBJ2-7; D might be TRBD1 or TRBD2, each matching 5 bases. The CDR3 covers 11 residues. Trimming took off 5 bases at V and 6 bases at J, with 8 bases between the two ends. In germline, CDR1 is SGHTA, CDR2 FQGNSA. As DNA, the CDR3 is TGTGCCAGCAGCCCCGGGGCCGAGCAGTACTTC. Its protein product is CASSPGAEQYF.

The rearrangement joins TRBV30 to TRBJ1-2, with TRBD1 matching 8 bases. The CDR3 extends over 14 amino acids. The germline V gene has CDR1 GTSNPN and CDR2 SVGIG (reference sequence). V was pared by 7 bases and J by 7 bases, with 14 bases of the junction left unmatched. CDR3 sequence: CASDSGGAVAGYTF. DNA for the CDR3: TGTGCCTCGGATTCAGGGGGCGCGGTAGCTGGCTACACCTTC.